This T cell receptor beta chain was recovered during a study of blood T cell repertoires in COVID-19. Study information: Samples came from the United States, Italy and Spain, spanning acute and convalescent COVID-19. Nucleic acid was either cDNA or gDNA, and it came from T cells, B-cell-depleted T cells, or PBMCs.

The germline CDR1 and CDR2 sequences are SGHAT and FQNNGV. After removal of 7 bases from V and 10 bases from J, the junction contained 10 bases not matched to a gene. CDR3 length: 13 amino acids. In the authors' methods: Estimation of nucleated cell counts relied on the amplification of reference gene primers. Profiled with immunoSEQ multiplex PCR; TCRdb holds only in-frame clones, not every one. V, J and clone size were drawn from that table, and D and trimming were deduced from the DNA. The sample has around 370,000 clones, under 95% seen once. The chain joins TRBV11-2 to TRBJ2-1, with 7 bases fitting TRBD2. Sequenced input: peripheral blood. The source is a woman aged 18-29 years who had recovered from COVID-19. The CDR3 region is CASNSRRENEQFF. In nucleotides, the CDR3 is TGTGCCAGCAACAGTAGGCGGGAGAACGAGCAGTTCTTC.